The next 8 T cell receptor beta chains were all read from a single sample in a study of blood T cell repertoires in COVID-19. Method: immunoSEQ multiplex PCR; TCRdb's copy keeps in-frame clones and lacks some. The table records a few hundred thousand clones, 88% of them present only once. Sequences were obtained from PBMCs or T cells enriched from blood (not recorded which). All receptors derive from a woman between 35 and 50 years old who had recovered from COVID-19.

The V and J genes are TRBV3-1 (or the pseudogene TRBV3-2) and TRBJ1-1; 7 bases align to TRBD1. This CDR3 spans 13 amino acids. The V gene end was trimmed by 11 bases and the J gene end by 0 bases; junction bases not matched to a gene: 6. Per the germline V gene, CDR1 is LGHDT and CDR2 is YNNKEL (reference sequence). The CDR3 nucleotides are TGTGCCGCCCAGGGACAGATGAACACTGAAGCTTTCTTT. Amino acid sequence: CAAQGQMNTEAFF.

Comment on this clone: Other nucleotide sequences from this sample produce the same CDR3. The chain couples TRBV27 to TRBJ1-5, with D hard to call. Looked up from germline, CDR1 is MNHEY and CDR2 is SMNVEV (reference sequence). The CDR3 has 13 amino acids. V dropped 3 bases and J dropped 0 bases, with 3 bases sitting between them. CDR3 nucleotide sequence: TGTGCCAGCAGTTTCTATAGCAATCAGCCCCAGCATTTT. Protein sequence: CASSFYSNQPQHF.

The chain combines TRBV11-3 with TRBJ2-1, with 11 bases lining up with TRBD2. Trimming at V came to 4 bases and at J to 8 bases, leaving 7 bases not matched to a gene. From germline, CDR1 is SGHNT and CDR2 YENEEA. The CDR3 sequence is 15 residues long. CDR3 sequence (DNA): TGTGCCAGCAGCTACTATAGCGGGAGGGGCGATGAGCAGTTCTTC. This sequence encodes CASSYYSGRGDEQFF.

V and J are TRBV27 and TRBJ2-7; D perhaps matches TRBD1 (6 bases). Germline CDR1 MNHEY, CDR2 SMNVEV (reference sequence). The V end was cut by 5 bases, the J end by 3 bases, with 14 bases between. This CDR3 region has 14 residues. This CDR3 is CASSPTGHLYEQYF. The CDR3 DNA is TGTGCCAGCAGTCCCACGGGACACCTCTACGAGCAGTACTTC.

The rearrangement joins TRBV5-4 to TRBJ2-1, with 8 bases matching TRBD1. The CDR3 loop spans 15 amino acids. The germline V gene encodes CDR1 SGHNT and CDR2 YYREEE (reference sequence). V gave up 3 bases and J gave up 6 bases; unmatched junction bases: 8. The CDR3 DNA follows: TGTGCCAGCAGCTCCCCGGGACAGGTCCTCAATGAGCAGTTCTTC. Translation gives CASSSPGQVLNEQFF.

The V gene is TRBV3-1 (or the pseudogene TRBV3-2), the J gene TRBJ2-3; TRBD2 matches 14 bases. The V segment lost 1 base and the J segment 5 bases; nucleotides outside the gene matches: 8. Germline CDR1 LGHDT, CDR2 YNNKEL (reference sequence). The CDR3 totals 18 residues. The CDR3 coding sequence is TGTGCCAGCAGCCAAGTTGGGACTAGCGGGAGTATACGAGATACGCAGTATTTT. Translated: CASSQVGTSGSIRDTQYF.

V usage is TRBV10-2 and J usage is TRBJ1-1; TRBD1 might be the D (5 bases). This CDR3 has 11 residues. CDR1 and CDR2 from the germline V gene are WSHSY and SAAADI. V was clipped by 8 bases and J by 5 bases, with 9 bases between them. CDR3 loop: CASGTGTEAFF. In DNA form, the CDR3 reads TGCGCCAGCGGGACTGGAACTGAAGCTTTCTTT.

This chain links TRBV28 with TRBJ2-1; 8 bases match TRBD2. CDR1 is MDHEN and CDR2 is SYDVKM in the germline V gene. CDR3 size: 17 residues. The trim removed 5 bases at V and 4 bases at J, leaving 13 bases unmatched. CDR3 coding DNA: TGTGCCAGCAGTCTCCCCTTCGGTAGCGGGATTTACAATGAGCAGTTCTTC. It is translated as CASSLPFGSGIYNEQFF.